A single T cell receptor beta chain is shown here with its context. The CDR3 contains 15 residues. Germline CDR1 reads LNHNV; CDR2 reads YYDKDF (reference sequence). The V and J ends lost 6 bases and 7 bases, in that order; junction bases with no gene match: 9. Assay: immunoSEQ multiplex PCR; the TCRdb copy retains only in-frame clones and omits some. The sample records a few hundred thousand clones, 85% to 90% being singletons. Participant ages covered about 18 to 89 years across about two dozen US areas. Self-reported history from a screening survey and questionnaire set each donor's cohort. Donors in Cohort 3 who had recovered were those with two negative PCRs, healthcare professional clearance, or resolution of their symptoms. These data originate in a study of blood T cell repertoires in COVID-19. Study in general: T cells, B-cell-depleted T cells, or PBMCs provided the cDNA or gDNA that served as material.

J is TRBJ2-2 and V is TRBV15; TRBD1 matches 9 bases. The material sequenced was PBMCs or T cells enriched from blood (not recorded which). This clonotype originated in a man under 40 who had recovered from COVID-19. CDR3 sequence: CATRTGTGRFGELFF. The CDR3 DNA is TGTGCCACCAGAACCGGGACAGGGAGGTTCGGGGAGCTGTTTTTT.